This TCR beta chain was profiled in a study of T cell responses to AZD1222 COVID-19 vaccine. Overall study: Second-dose intervals near 4 or 12 weeks were combined.

The CDR3 is 16 amino acids. Germline V gene data show CDR1 as SGHNT and CDR2 as YYREEE (reference sequence). The V end lost 4 bases, the J end lost 2 bases, and 13 bases lay between the germline ends. Study outcomes and limitations: Donors, mostly white British, included more females; clonal diversity was possibly underestimated. With dominance at 160-218 and 743-854, vaccine-associated CD4 TCRs spanned spike. Reports say nearly half of spike-specific TCRs go after unmutated variant regions.

Some clones are missing from TCRdb's copy, which holds only in-frame ones; the method was immunoSEQ multiplex PCR. The profile shows roughly 260,000 clones, approximately 93% of them singletons. As regards this clone: The antigen is unknown.

The gene calls are TRBV5-4 and TRBJ1-6, with D tentatively TRBD1 (6 bases). The receptor was derived from an adult in good health. The specimen was peripheral blood, collected on day 0 of AZD1222 vaccination. The CDR3 is CASSGPGGPYNSPLHF. CDR3 sequence (DNA): TGTGCCAGCAGCGGTCCGGGGGGCCCCTATAATTCACCCCTCCACTTT.